This TCR beta chain appears in the sequencing data of a study of shared clonotypes between healthy human individuals. Overall study findings and caveats: Donors were few, which limited the genetic and exposure-history diversity represented. What naive subsets generally showed was a larger estimated richness than memory subsets showed. Tissues were not sampled, only blood, and their repertoires likely differ.

Naive-designated CD8 cells lacked CD45RO, were positively enriched for CCR7, and omitted terminally differentiated effector memory CD45RA+ cells. Note on this clone: Its antigen is currently unknown.

TCRdb's table, derived via immunoSEQ multiplex PCR, lists solely in-frame clones and lacks some. The sample shows about 2.2 million clones, about 94% of them seen only once. CDR1 is MNHEY and CDR2 is SMNVEV in the germline V gene (reference sequence). The V and J ends lost 2 bases and 4 bases respectively, with 11 bases between them. This CDR3 region has 15 residues. The sequence derives from a man between 18 and 35 years old in good health. Some clones in this sample may be carry-over from other donors' samples. Sequenced: naive CD8+ T cells from PBMCs. V gene TRBV27 combines with J gene TRBJ2-2, with TRBD2 as a possible D gene (5 bases). CDR3 protein: CASSLRGSSTGELFF. As DNA, the CDR3 is TGTGCCAGCAGTTTACGAGGGAGCAGCACCGGGGAGCTGTTTTTT.